This T cell receptor beta chain was identified during a study of T cell repertoires in cytomegalovirus infection (dated by TCRdb to 2018 to 2020). Describing the broader study: Because public TCR beta signatures pointed to carriage of CMV infection together with the matching HLA type, the HLA type of each donor mattered for the analysis. Study-wide conclusions, independent of this receptor: In both this cohort and an independent 352-donor cohort, the cumulative frequency of public TCR beta family members distinguished carriers of CMV infection plus the relevant HLA type. The ex vivo response was dominated by HLA-C-restricted CMV-specific TCR beta clonotypes, which also provided the single most frequent clonotype in two of eight donors.

For sequencing, an Illumina HiSeq 1500 was employed. TCRdb redid the processing of the public reads, applying fastp at Q25 and MiXCR, and retained in-frame beta chains. Rows with a matching CDR3 protein are joined into one entry that keeps the most common DNA and genes. Recorded for this sample are approximately 700,000 distinct CDR3 sequences; 35% to 45% of them occurred a single time. The ten largest clones take up 2.5% to 3% of the sample. CDR1 and CDR2 are read off the germline V gene as SGHTA and FQGNSA. For this chain, trimming is 5 bases at the V end and 3 bases at the J end, and the number of junction bases without a gene match is 4. The CDR3, from cysteine to phenylalanine, totals 16 residues. Left in the record is the CDR3 DNA by itself, 48 bases read in frame from the first base. A word on this clonotype: What antigen it recognizes has not been identified. Qualities for individual bases were not recorded, and no much larger clone is one base off.

The source of this sequence is a human donor in good health (CMV status not recorded). Some clones in this sample may be carry-over from other donors' samples. Sequencing was done on a sample of PBMCs. The V gene is TRBV7-2 and the J gene is TRBJ2-3; 14 bases in the junction line up with TRBD2. The nucleotide sequence is given as TGTGCCAGCAGCCTAAGGACTAGCGGGAGGACAGATACGCAGTATTTT. Translated, this is CASSLRTSGRTDTQYF.